The text below deals with one TCR beta chain. The clone's antigen remains unknown. No quality values exist for individual bases; no much larger clone is one base distant. This specimen belongs to a study of sequential checkpoint blockade in melanoma (dated by TCRdb to 2018 to 2020). About the investigation overall: Using 1:1 randomization, the trial assigned patients either to first-line nivolumab followed by ipilimumab (arm A) or to ipilimumab followed by nivolumab (arm B). Maintenance nivolumab was given following each of the two trial sequences. DNA from 75 to 100 melanoma tumor samples collected before treatment underwent TCRbeta immunosequencing. For about 22 patients, matched tumor biopsies were taken both before treatment and at week 13, after single-agent nivolumab (arm A) or ipilimumab (arm B). The same lesion was the source of around 80% of the matched pre- and post-treatment tumor biopsy pairs. Points the paper makes about the study in general: Among patients in the nivolumab-first arm (arm A), tumor TIL clonality before treatment was associated with response (P = .04). Clinical benefit was about 30 times more likely to be achieved by patients whose tumor T-cell fraction and clonality increased by week 13. Tumor T-cell fraction and clonality correlated with PD-L1 staining and CD8+ T-cell counts but not with mutational load. Small sample sizes and reduced statistical power limited the within-arm analyses of tumor T-cell fraction. Larger, independent patient cohorts are needed to validate the response-prediction model that combines TCR metrics and mutation burden.

The immunoSEQ Assay was used to immunosequence TCRbeta CDR3 regions from genomic DNA. Before high-throughput sequencing, the genomic DNA was amplified using bias-controlled multiplex PCR. The source study handled its data this way. To quantify the absolute abundance of each unique TCRbeta CDR3 region, the sequences were collapsed and filtered. Clonality, defined as 1 minus Pielou's evenness, was calculated using only productive rearrangements. To compute tumor T-cell fraction, TCRbeta template counts were normalized to usable DNA, with usable DNA estimated from several housekeeping genes. A previously published method was used to identify clones with significantly greater frequencies in on-treatment samples than in baseline samples. Imported from immuneACCESS, the table was reduced by TCRdb to in-frame sequences with V and J called. These copies leave out some clones; in studies compared against another copy, an unresolved V gene accounts for under half, and the cause of the remainder is not known. That table supplies the V and J calls and clone size; D and trimming were determined from the DNA. The sample table holds approximately 3,700 clones, of which approximately 35% were seen once. The ten largest clones add up to 30% to 35% of the sample.

Per the publication, the treatment or condition label means: randomized to nivolumab then ipilimumab (arm A) or the reverse (arm B). None of the trial patients had been given prior DNA-damaging chemotherapy. Samples were obtained from patients with melanoma enrolled in CheckMate 064, a randomized, open-label phase II trial of sequential checkpoint blockade. Genomic DNA from formalin-fixed paraffin-embedded (FFPE) tissue samples served as the input for tumor TCR sequencing. The CDR3 contains 13 residues, cysteine and phenylalanine counted. Solely the CDR3 DNA is kept, with 39 bases framed from the first base. CDR1 and CDR2 (MNHEY, SMNVEV) derive from the germline V gene (reference sequence). For this chain, trimming is 6 bases at the V end and 7 bases at the J end, and the number of junction bases without a gene match is 5.

The sequences come from tumor tissue (inferred from file names), collected from a patient given nivolumab and ipilimumab in sequence. The sequence links TRBV27 to TRBJ2-1, with TRBD1 identical over 8 junction bases. This TCR came from a human donor with melanoma. The sequenced DNA: TGTGCCAGCAGATACAGGGGGTATAATGAGCAGTTCTTC. Protein translation: CASRYRGYNEQFF.